A selection of T cell receptor beta chains follows, all from one sample in a study. Generated by immunoSEQ multiplex PCR, the TCRdb table keeps only in-frame clones and is missing some. This table holds tens of thousands of clones, over 85% found once. Sequenced: PBMCs. Source of these receptors: a man aged 40-50 years with rheumatoid arthritis. CDR3s include the opening cysteine and the closing phenylalanine or tryptophan. The order of the fields is J gene, V gene, clone size, D gene, CDR3 protein, CDR3 DNA. The D gene is left open where the match is weak. Only some rows state a clone size, as once, few, many or a class for expanded clones.

>TRBJ2-7|TRBV9|NA|NA
CASSVAGRTATGEQYF
TGTGCCAGCAGCGTAGCGGGAAGGACCGCAACCGGTGAGCAGTACTTC
>TRBJ1-1|TRBV10-3|NA|TRBD1
CAISADRGANTEAFF
TGTGCCATCAGTGCCGACAGGGGCGCGAACACTGAAGCTTTCTTT
>TRBJ2-3|TRBV20-1|NA|NA
CSARLRDTQYF
TGCAGTGCAAGGCTGCGCGATACGCAGTATTTT
>TRBJ1-3|TRBV9|NA|NA
CASSVEGSSGNTIYF
TGTGCCAGCAGCGTAGAAGGGAGCTCTGGAAACACCATATATTTT
>TRBJ2-7|TRBV28|NA|NA
CASSLDRTQYF
TGTGCCAGCAGTTTAGACCGCACTCAGTACTTC
>TRBJ2-3|TRBV19|NA|TRBD1
CASTGTGVWDTQYF
TGTGCCAGTACCGGGACAGGGGTTTGGGATACGCAGTATTTT
>TRBJ1-2|TRBV30|NA|TRBD1
CAWRSPGQGTYGYTF
TGTGCCTGGAGATCGCCGGGACAGGGAACCTATGGCTACACCTTC
>TRBJ1-2|TRBV10-2|NA|NA
CASSDRGGYTF
TGCGCCAGCAGTGACAGGGGAGGCTACACCTTC
>TRBJ2-1|TRBV15|NA|NA
CATDWGGTGYNEQFF
TGTGCCACAGACTGGGGGGGGACAGGTTACAATGAGCAGTTCTTC
>TRBJ1-4|TRBV5-8|NA|TRBD1
CASSPRTGLNEKLFF
TGTGCCAGCAGCCCTAGGACAGGGCTAAATGAAAAACTGTTTTTT
>TRBJ2-7|TRBV10-3|NA|TRBD2
CAVRTGTGGGEQYF
TGTGCCGTCCGCACCGGGACCGGCGGGGGAGAGCAGTACTTC
>TRBJ2-2|TRBV10-3|NA|TRBD2
CAISESSGRAYGELFF
TGTGCCATCAGTGAGTCGAGCGGGAGGGCTTACGGGGAGCTGTTTTTT
>TRBJ2-1|TRBV7-8|NA|TRBD2
CASSLGLAGGDEQFF
TGTGCCAGCAGCTTAGGACTAGCGGGAGGGGATGAGCAGTTCTTC
>TRBJ2-2|TRBV24-1|once|TRBD1
CATSDRTGGTGELFF
TGTGCCACCAGTGATCGGACAGGGGGAACCGGGGAGCTGTTTTTT
>TRBJ1-2|TRBV19|NA|NA
CASSILVKYGYTF
TGTGCCAGTAGTATCTTGGTCAAGTATGGCTACACCTTC
>TRBJ1-1|TRBV10-1|NA|NA
CASSDSMGWKAFF
TGCGCCAGCAGTGATAGTATGGGGTGGAAAGCTTTCTTT
>TRBJ2-1|TRBV28|NA|TRBD2
CASSSRIAGQYNEQFF
TGTGCCAGCAGTTCCCGGATAGCGGGACAATACAATGAGCAGTTCTTC
>TRBJ1-1|TRBV5-8|NA|TRBD1
CASSLQGTREAFF
TGTGCCAGCAGCTTACAGGGGACTCGCGAAGCTTTCTTT
>TRBJ1-2|TRBV7-2|NA|NA
CASSLGGESNYGYTF
TGTGCCAGCAGCTTAGGGGGGGAGAGCAACTATGGCTACACCTTC
>TRBJ1-1|TRBV7-2|NA|TRBD1
CASSYNRGGGTEAFF
TGTGCCAGCAGCTATAACAGGGGTGGTGGCACTGAAGCTTTCTTT
>TRBJ2-4|TRBV9|NA|TRBD1
CASSQTGIRENIQYF
TGTGCCAGCAGCCAGACAGGGATTCGCGAAAACATTCAGTACTTC
>TRBJ2-3|TRBV30|NA|TRBD2
CAWSRSGGVPDTQYF
TGTGCCTGGAGTAGAAGCGGGGGGGTCCCAGATACGCAGTATTTT
>TRBJ1-1|TRBV11-3|NA|TRBD1
CASSSKSTGGTEAFF
TGTGCCAGCAGCTCAAAATCTACAGGGGGCACTGAAGCTTTCTTT
>TRBJ1-2|TRBV6-4|NA|NA
CASSENSWGGYTF
TGTGCCAGCAGTGAGAACAGTTGGGGTGGCTACACCTTC
>TRBJ2-7|TRBV18|once|NA
CASSLDIGTEQYF
TGTGCCAGCTCACTGGATATCGGAACCGAGCAGTACTTC
>TRBJ1-2|TRBV28|NA|NA
CASRGTLPNYGYTF
TGTGCCAGCAGGGGGACCTTACCCAACTATGGCTACACCTTC
>TRBJ1-4|TRBV5-4|NA|NA
CASSFAGGDNEKLFF
TGTGCCAGCAGCTTCGCCGGGGGAGATAATGAAAAACTGTTTTTT
>TRBJ2-7|TRBV5-1|NA|TRBD1
CASSPRQGGYEQYF
TGCGCCAGCAGCCCCAGACAGGGTGGATACGAGCAGTACTTC
>TRBJ2-7|TRBV27|NA|TRBD2
CASSLTSGNSYEQYF
TGTGCCAGCAGTTTGACTAGCGGGAACTCCTACGAGCAGTACTTC
>TRBJ1-3|TRBV6-5|NA|NA
CASSYSGALTGNTIYF
TGTGCCAGCAGTTACTCTGGCGCCTTAACTGGAAACACCATATATTTT
>TRBJ2-1|TRBV4-3|NA|NA
CASSQDTGLWDNEQFF
TGCGCCAGCAGCCAAGATACCGGGCTCTGGGACAATGAGCAGTTCTTC
>TRBJ2-3|TRBV7-9|NA|NA
CASRQTVLSTDTQYF
TGTGCCAGCAGACAGACTGTACTAAGCACAGATACGCAGTATTTT
>TRBJ2-3|TRBV6-2/TRBV6-3|few|NA
CASSLRTARSTDTQYF
TGTGCCAGCAGTCTTAGGACGGCCCGCAGCACAGATACGCAGTATTTT